This T cell receptor (beta chain) appears in the sequencing data of a study of blood T cell repertoires in COVID-19. CDR1 MNHEY and CDR2 SVGAGI come from the germline V gene. With 7 bases removed from V and 3 bases from J, the gap between germline ends came to 12 bases. The CDR3 sequence is 14 residues long. Authors' analysis steps: How many nucleated cells were present was estimated from reference gene primer amplification. TCRdb's copy holds only in-frame clones and misses some; the assay was immunoSEQ multiplex PCR. That table furnishes V, J and clone size, whereas the DNA furnished D and trimming. The sample holds 310,000 or so clones; about nine tenths are singletons and the top ten take over 9%. It was during active infection that Seattle patients were enrolled and then longitudinally followed.

This receptor was obtained from a woman in her twenties or thirties with COVID-19, enrolled during active disease. This rearrangement joins TRBV6-5 to TRBJ2-2; the D gene is possibly TRBD2 (5 bases). Sequenced input: peripheral blood. DNA of the CDR3: TGTGCCAGCACCCGAGGGCAGGACACCGGGGAGCTGTTTTTT. This sequence encodes CASTRGQDTGELFF.